The rows below give T cell receptor beta chains drawn from one sample of a study of identical twins. TCRdb recomputed calls from the 5' RACE reads with MiXCR, one row per CDR3 protein. The data contain 400,000 to 600,000 distinct CDR3 sequences, around 20% of them singletons. These data were likewise used in another study, on yellow fever vaccine responses in identical twins.

Input material: CD4+ T cells sorted from blood. These receptors were taken from a woman aged 18-29 years in good health. Both conserved end residues are trimmed from each CDR3.

V,J,CDR3
TRBV27,TRBJ2-7,ASRHTPRDHFYEQY
TRBV20-1,TRBJ2-1,SASTLAGRVEEF
TRBV28,TRBJ1-1,ASKLRTTNTEAF
TRBV7-2,TRBJ2-1,ASSRGLARPF
TRBV20-1,TRBJ2-3,SAPRSRGGTDTQY
TRBV6-4,TRBJ2-1,ASSDRPADEQF
TRBV4-1,TRBJ1-1,ASSPGQGRNTEAF
TRBV5-5,TRBJ2-1,ASSRTSGGNYEQF
TRBV11-2,TRBJ2-4,ASRNSPGGKNIQY
TRBV20-1,TRBJ2-3,SARRGTNTDTQY
TRBV5-1,TRBJ2-1,ASGAGWLNNEQF
TRBV7-3,TRBJ1-1,ASSLTVEATEAF
TRBV28,TRBJ2-1,ASSPLVDEQF
TRBV11-2,TRBJ2-1,ASSSRLAGIYNEQF
TRBV2,TRBJ2-7,ASGRLWDEQY
TRBV29-1,TRBJ2-5,SVEETGTGIETQY
TRBV29-1,TRBJ2-3,SVDHFTDTQY
TRBV29-1,TRBJ2-1,SVRQPPSPYNEQF
TRBV7-3,TRBJ2-2,ASSSSLAGGAGELF
TRBV3-1,TRBJ2-2,ASSQVGQLNTGELF
TRBV29-1,TRBJ1-1,SVEVYGNTEAF
TRBV10-3,TRBJ2-1,AISGIGGYEQF
TRBV6-1,TRBJ2-4,ASSKDGVRNIQY
TRBV20-1,TRBJ1-2,SASPPGGRYGYT
TRBV3-1,TRBJ1-2,ASSQPGQVSGYT
TRBV29-1,TRBJ2-5,SGRGGDETQY
TRBV7-9,TRBJ2-3,ASSLWELADTQY
TRBV12-3/TRBV12-4,TRBJ2-1,ASSLNRGPYNEQF
TRBV20-1,TRBJ2-1,SAQQGLAGFLEQF
TRBV5-1,TRBJ2-2,ASGRSNTGELF
TRBV5-8,TRBJ2-1,ASSLLGQGSDEQF
TRBV20-1,TRBJ1-1,SARDGTTNTEAF
TRBV7-9,TRBJ1-2,ASSELGTDGYT
TRBV7-9,TRBJ2-2,ASSLGTRGPGELF
TRBV20-1,TRBJ2-1,SARGLGSYNEQF
TRBV6-1,TRBJ2-3,ASSPLTSGRNTQY
TRBV9,TRBJ2-2,ASSVVTSGTTGELF
TRBV27,TRBJ2-5,ASSMGQNQETQY
TRBV24-1,TRBJ2-1,ATSDPGTVVDEQF
TRBV4-2,TRBJ1-2,ASSQDRGAGYGYT
TRBV20-1,TRBJ1-1,SAIDRSTEAF
TRBV12-3/TRBV12-4,TRBJ2-2,ASRGGTGGSGELF
TRBV6-2/TRBV6-3,TRBJ2-3,ASRTSGRGDTQY
TRBV20-1,TRBJ2-2,SATPTSGPGELF
TRBV29-1,TRBJ2-3,SVNSGSRNTQY
TRBV20-1,TRBJ2-7,SARDTGSREQY
TRBV10-3,TRBJ1-2,AINIGQGDGYT
TRBV12-3/TRBV12-4,TRBJ2-7,ASSSQGPSYEQY
TRBV10-3,TRBJ1-5,AISGGGQPQH
TRBV9,TRBJ2-3,ASSDSGAYLKNTQY
TRBV12-3/TRBV12-4,TRBJ2-1,ASSLAAVPYNEQF
TRBV4-1,TRBJ1-6,ASSFLEDSPLH